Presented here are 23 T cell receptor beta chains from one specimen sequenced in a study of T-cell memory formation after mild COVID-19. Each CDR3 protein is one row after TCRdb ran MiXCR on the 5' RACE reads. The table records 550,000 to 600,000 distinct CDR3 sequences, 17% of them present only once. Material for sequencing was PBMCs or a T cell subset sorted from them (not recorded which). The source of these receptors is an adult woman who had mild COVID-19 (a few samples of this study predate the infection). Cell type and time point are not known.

The CDR3 bases are TGTGCCAGCAGCCATGACGCCAATGAGCAGTTCTTC. This codes for CASSHDANEQFF. The rearrangement uses TRBV3-1 and TRBJ2-1; D gene ambiguous. Germline V CDR1 and CDR2: LGHDT, YNNKEL (reference sequence). V dropped 3 bases and J dropped 6 bases, with 6 bases sitting between them. The CDR3 extends over 12 amino acids.

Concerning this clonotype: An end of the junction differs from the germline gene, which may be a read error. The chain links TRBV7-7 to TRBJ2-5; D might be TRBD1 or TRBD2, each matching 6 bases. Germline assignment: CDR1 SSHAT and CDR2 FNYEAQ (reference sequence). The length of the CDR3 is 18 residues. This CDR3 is CASSSRDIEAGRQETQYF. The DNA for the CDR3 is TGTGCTAGCAGCTCCCGGGACATAGAAGCGGGCCGTCAAGAGACCCAGTACTTC. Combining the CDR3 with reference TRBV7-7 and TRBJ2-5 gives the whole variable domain GAGVSQSPRYKVTKRGQDVTLRCDPISSHATLYWYQQALGQGPEFLTYFNYEAQPDKSGLPSDRFSAERPEGSISTLTIQRTEQRDSAMYRCASSSRDIEAGRQETQYFGPGTRLLVL.

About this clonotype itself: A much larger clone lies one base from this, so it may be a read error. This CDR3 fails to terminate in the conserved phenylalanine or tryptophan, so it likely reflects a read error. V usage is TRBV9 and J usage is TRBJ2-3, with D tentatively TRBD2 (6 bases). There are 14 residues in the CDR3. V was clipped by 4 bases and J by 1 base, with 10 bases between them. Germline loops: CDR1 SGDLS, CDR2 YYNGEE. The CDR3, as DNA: TGTGCCAGCAGCAGGTTAGCGGGCACAGATACGCAGTATTTA. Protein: CASSRLAGTDTQYL.

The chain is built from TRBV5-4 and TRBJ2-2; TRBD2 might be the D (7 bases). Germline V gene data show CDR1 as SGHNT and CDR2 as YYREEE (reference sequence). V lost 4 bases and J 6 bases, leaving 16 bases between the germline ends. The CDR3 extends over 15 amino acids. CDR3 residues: CASSPRGGGSGELFF. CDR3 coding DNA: TGTGCCAGCAGCCCAAGGGGGGGCGGATCCGGGGAGCTGTTTTTT.

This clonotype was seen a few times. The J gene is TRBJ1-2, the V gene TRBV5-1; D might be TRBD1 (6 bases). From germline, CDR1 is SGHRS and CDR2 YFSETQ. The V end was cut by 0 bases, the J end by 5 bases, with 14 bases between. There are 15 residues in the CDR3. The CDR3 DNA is TGCGCCAGCAGCTTGGACGCGGGGGCTCTTTATGGCTACACCTTC. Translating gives CASSLDAGALYGYTF.

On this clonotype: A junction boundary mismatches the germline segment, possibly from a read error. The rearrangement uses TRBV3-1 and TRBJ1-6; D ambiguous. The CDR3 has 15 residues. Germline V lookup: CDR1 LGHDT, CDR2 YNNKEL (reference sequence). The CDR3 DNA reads TGTGCCAGCAGGGAGGAGGGCAAGGGAAATTCACACCTCCACTTT. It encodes CASREEGKGNSHLHF.

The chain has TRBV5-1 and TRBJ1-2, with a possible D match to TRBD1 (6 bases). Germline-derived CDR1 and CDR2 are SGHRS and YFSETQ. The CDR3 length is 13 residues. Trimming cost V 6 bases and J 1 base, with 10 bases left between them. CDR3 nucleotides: TGCGCCAGCACGCAGGGGCTTAACTATGGCTACACCTTC. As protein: CASTQGLNYGYTF.

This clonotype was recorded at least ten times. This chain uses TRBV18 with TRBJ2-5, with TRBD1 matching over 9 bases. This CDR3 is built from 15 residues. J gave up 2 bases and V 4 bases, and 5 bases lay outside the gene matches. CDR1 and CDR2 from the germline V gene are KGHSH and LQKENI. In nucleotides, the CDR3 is TGTGCCAGCTCACAACCGGGACAGGGACAAGAGACCCAGTACTTC. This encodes CASSQPGQGQETQYF.

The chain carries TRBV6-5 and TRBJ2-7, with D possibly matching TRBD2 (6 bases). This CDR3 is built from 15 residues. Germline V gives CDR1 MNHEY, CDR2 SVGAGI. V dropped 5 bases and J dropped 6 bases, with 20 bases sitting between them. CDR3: CASSTRGRSSGEQYF. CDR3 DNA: TGTGCCAGCAGTACGAGAGGGAGGTCTTCCGGCGAGCAGTACTTC.

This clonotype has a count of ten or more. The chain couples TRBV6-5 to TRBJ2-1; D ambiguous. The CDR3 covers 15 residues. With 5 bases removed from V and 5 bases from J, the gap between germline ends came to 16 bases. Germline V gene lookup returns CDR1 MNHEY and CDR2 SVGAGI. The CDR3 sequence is CASSRSWNKDNEQFF. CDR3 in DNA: TGTGCCAGCAGTCGCTCGTGGAATAAGGACAATGAGCAGTTCTTC.

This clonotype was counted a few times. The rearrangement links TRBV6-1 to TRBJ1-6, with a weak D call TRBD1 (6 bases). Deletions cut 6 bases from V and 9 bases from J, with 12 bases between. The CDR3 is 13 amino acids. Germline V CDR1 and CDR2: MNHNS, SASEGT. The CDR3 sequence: CASSSEGVSPLHF. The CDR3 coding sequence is TGTGCCAGCAGCTCGGAGGGGGTTTCACCCCTCCACTTT.

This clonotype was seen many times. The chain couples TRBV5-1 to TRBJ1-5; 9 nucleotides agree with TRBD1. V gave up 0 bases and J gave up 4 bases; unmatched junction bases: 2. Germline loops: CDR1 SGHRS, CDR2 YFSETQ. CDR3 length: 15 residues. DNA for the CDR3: TGCGCCAGCAGCTTGGGACAGGGGGAAAATCAGCCCCAGCATTTT. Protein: CASSLGQGENQPQHF.

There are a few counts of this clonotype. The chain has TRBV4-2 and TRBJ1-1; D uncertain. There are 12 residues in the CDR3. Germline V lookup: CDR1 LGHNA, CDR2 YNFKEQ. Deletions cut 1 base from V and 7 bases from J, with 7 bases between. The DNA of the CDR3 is TGTGCCAGCAGCCAAGTAAAGTTTGAAGCTTTCTTT. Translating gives CASSQVKFEAFF.

The CDR3 region has the DNA TGCGCCAGCAGCTGGGACAGGGTATCACCCCTCCACTTT. It encodes CASSWDRVSPLHF. V is TRBV5-1 and J is TRBJ1-6; TRBD1 matches 9 bases. The CDR3 contains 13 residues. The V gene end was trimmed by 3 bases and the J gene end by 10 bases; junction bases not matched to a gene: 2. Germline values: CDR1 SGHRS, CDR2 YFSETQ.

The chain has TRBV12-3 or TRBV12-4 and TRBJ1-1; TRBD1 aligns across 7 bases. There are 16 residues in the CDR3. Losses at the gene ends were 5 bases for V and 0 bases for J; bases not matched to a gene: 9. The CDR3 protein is CASSLGTASMNTEAFF. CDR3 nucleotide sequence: TGTGCCAGCAGTCTGGGGACAGCTTCCATGAACACTGAAGCTTTCTTT.

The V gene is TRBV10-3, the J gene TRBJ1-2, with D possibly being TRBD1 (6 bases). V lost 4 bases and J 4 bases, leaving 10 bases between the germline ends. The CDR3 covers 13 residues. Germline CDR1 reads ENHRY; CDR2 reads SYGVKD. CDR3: CAISGQAPYGYTF. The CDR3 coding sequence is TGTGCCATCAGTGGACAGGCCCCCTATGGCTACACCTTC.

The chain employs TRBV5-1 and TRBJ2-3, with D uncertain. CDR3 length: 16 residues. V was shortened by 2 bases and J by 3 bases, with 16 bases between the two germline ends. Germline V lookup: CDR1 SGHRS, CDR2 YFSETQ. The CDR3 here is CASSFFSVGSTDTQYF. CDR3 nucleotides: TGCGCCAGCAGCTTCTTCTCGGTCGGGTCTACAGATACGCAGTATTTT.

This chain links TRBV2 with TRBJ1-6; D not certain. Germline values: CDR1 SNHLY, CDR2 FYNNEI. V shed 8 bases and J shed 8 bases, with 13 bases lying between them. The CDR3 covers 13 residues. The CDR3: CASSPGIDSPLHF. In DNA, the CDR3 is TGTGCCAGCTCGCCGGGGATCGATTCACCCCTCCACTTT.

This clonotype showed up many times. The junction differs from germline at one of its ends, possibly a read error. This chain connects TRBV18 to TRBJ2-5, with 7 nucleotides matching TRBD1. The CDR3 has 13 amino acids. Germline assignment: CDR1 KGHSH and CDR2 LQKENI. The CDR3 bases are TGCGCCAGCAGCCGGGACAGACAAGAGACCCAGTACTTC. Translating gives CASSRDRQETQYF.

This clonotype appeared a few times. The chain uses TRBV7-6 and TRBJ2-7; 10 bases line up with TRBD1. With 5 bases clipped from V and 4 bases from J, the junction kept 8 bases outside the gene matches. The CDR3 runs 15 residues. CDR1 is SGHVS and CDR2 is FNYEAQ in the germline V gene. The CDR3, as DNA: TGTGCCAGCAGCGGATACCGGGACAGGGGTTACGAGCAGTACTTC. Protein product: CASSGYRDRGYEQYF.

The DNA of the CDR3 is TGTGCCAGCAGCCCTCTCCTCGGGAGGGGAGGCCACGAGCAGTACTTC. This codes for CASSPLLGRGGHEQYF. The chain recombines TRBV6-2 or TRBV6-3 with TRBJ2-7; 8 bases are shared with TRBD2. V gave up 6 bases and J gave up 5 bases; unmatched junction bases: 15. The CDR3 is made up of 16 amino acids. Germline V gives CDR1 MNHEY, CDR2 SVGEGT.

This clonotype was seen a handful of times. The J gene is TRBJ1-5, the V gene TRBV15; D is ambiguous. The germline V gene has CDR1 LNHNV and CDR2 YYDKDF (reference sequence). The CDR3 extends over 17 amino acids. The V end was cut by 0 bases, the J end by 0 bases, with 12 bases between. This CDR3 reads CATSRDRNSNSNQPQHF. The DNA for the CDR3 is TGTGCCACCAGCAGAGATCGGAACTCTAATAGCAATCAGCCCCAGCATTTT.

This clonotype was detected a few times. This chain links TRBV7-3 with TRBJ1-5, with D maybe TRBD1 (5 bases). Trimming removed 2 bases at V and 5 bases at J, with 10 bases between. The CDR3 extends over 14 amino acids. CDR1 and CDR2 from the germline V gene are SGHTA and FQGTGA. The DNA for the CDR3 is TGTGCCAGCAGCTTACTCCAGGGTTATCAGCCCCAGCATTTT. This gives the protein CASSLLQGYQPQHF.